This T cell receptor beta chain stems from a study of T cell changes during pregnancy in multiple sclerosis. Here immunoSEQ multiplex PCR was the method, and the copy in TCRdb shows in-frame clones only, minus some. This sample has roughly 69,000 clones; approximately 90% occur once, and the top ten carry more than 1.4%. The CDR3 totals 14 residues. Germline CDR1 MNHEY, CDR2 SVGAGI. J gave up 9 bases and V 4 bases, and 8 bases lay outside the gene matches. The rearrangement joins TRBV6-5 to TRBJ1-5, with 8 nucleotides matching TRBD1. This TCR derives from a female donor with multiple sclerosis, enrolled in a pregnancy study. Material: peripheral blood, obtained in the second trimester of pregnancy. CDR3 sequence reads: CASSSGQGLGPQHF. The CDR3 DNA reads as TGTGCCAGCAGTTCAGGACAGGGACTGGGGCCCCAGCATTTT.